This record looks at one T cell receptor (beta chain) sequence and its context. Its antigen is not known. This entry comes from a study of beta chain features in type 1 diabetes. Investigators reverse transcribed all isolated RNA, so they sequenced expressed TCRB transcripts. Only in-frame clones appear in the TCRdb table, and some are missing; sequencing was by immunoSEQ multiplex PCR. The sample records about 340,000 clones, about a tenth being singletons. Study-level findings and limits: TCRB CDR3 length was moderately but significantly reduced in all four CD4+ subsets of Type 1 diabetes patients.

The CDR3 totals 16 residues. Germline CDR1 SGHNT, CDR2 YYREEE (reference sequence). The V gene end was trimmed by 2 bases and the J gene end by 3 bases; junction bases not matched to a gene: 8. Source material: central memory CD4+ T cells from blood. The chain has TRBV5-4 and TRBJ2-3; 8 nucleotides match TRBD2. This clonotype originated in a young man with type 1 diabetes. The CDR3, as DNA: TGTGCCAGCAGCTTACCCGGGACTAGGAGAACAGATACGCAGTATTTT. Translated, it gives CASSLPGTRRTDTQYF.